This T cell receptor (beta chain) comes out of a study of cytomegalovirus exposure and HLA in healthy donors. Trimming pared 4 bases from V and 15 bases from J, leaving 22 bases between. CDR1 is SGHTA, CDR2 FQGTGA, per germline. The CDR3 loop spans 14 amino acids. PCR used 60 Vbeta primers and 13 Jbeta primers. Clones were read by immunoSEQ multiplex PCR, and TCRdb kept only the in-frame ones, dropping some. This table holds 150,000 to 200,000 clones, roughly 82% found once. V gene TRBV7-3 combines with J gene TRBJ2-1, with TRBD2 as a possible D gene (6 bases). The receptor was isolated from a woman aged 50 to 65 in good health and CMV-seronegative. The material sequenced was PBMCs. CDR3 DNA: TGTGCCAGCAGCTCCCCCGGGCGGGACTGGAGTCCGTTCTTC. Translation: CASSSPGRDWSPFF. The full variable domain, its missing parts supplied by reference TRBV7-3 and TRBJ2-1, is GAGVSQTPSNKVTEKGKYVELRCDPISGHTALYWYRQSLGQGPEFLIYFQGTGAADDSGLPNDRFFAVRPEGSVSTLKIQRTERGDSAVYLCASSSPGRDWSPFFGPGTRLTVL.